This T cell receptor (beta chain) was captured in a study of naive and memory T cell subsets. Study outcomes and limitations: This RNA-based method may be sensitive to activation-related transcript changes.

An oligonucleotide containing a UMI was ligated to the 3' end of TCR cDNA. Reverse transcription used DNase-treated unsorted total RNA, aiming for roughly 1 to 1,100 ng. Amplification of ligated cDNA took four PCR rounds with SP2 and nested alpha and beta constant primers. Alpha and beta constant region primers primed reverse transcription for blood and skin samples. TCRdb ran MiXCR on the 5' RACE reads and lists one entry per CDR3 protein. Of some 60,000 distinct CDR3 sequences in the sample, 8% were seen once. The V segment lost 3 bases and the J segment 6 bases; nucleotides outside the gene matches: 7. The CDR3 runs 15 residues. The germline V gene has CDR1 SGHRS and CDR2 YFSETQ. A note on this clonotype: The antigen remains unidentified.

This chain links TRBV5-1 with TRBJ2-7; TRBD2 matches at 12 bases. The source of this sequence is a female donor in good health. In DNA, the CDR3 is TGCGCCAGCAGCTCGGACCCGGGACTAGCGGGCGAGCAGTACTTC. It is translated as CASSSDPGLAGEQYF.